These T cell receptor beta chains were read from a single sample in a study of molecular identifiers for immune sequencing clone quantification. Via MiXCR, TCRdb re-called the PCR reads, giving one row per CDR3 protein. The table lists about 320,000 distinct CDR3 sequences, 20% to 25% of them singletons. The source material was naive CD8+ T cells from blood, with Jurkat cell RNA spiked in. The receptor source for this set is a human donor in good health. Some libraries in this study had Jurkat cell RNA spiked in. Both conserved end residues are part of each CDR3. A D gene is named only where the DNA matches it firmly. Clone size appears in some rows only: once, few, many, or a class for an expanded clone.

abundance	d_gene	v_gene	j_gene	CDR3nt	CDR3aa
many	NA	TRBV9	TRBJ2-3	TGTGCCAGCAGCACCAATAGGGGGGGCACAGATACGCAGTATTTT	CASSTNRGGTDTQYF
many	TRBD1	TRBV14	TRBJ2-4	TGTGCCAGCAGCCAAAGCATCGGGGGACAGGGATTTAACATTCAGTACTTC	CASSQSIGGQGFNIQYF
many	TRBD2	TRBV5-1	TRBJ2-7	TGCGCCAGCAGACCCCAACGGGCGGGGGCCTACGAGCAGTACTTC	CASRPQRAGAYEQYF
few	TRBD1	TRBV2	TRBJ2-7	TGTGCCAGCAGTCGTTGGGACAGGTATAACTCGGAGTACGAGCAGTACTTC	CASSRWDRYNSEYEQYF
few	TRBD2	TRBV12-3/TRBV12-4	TRBJ2-3	TGTGCCAGCAGTTTAGCGGAGAGCGGGGGGGCATTTGGTACGCAGTATTTT	CASSLAESGGAFGTQYF
many	TRBD1	TRBV20-1	TRBJ1-4	TGCAGTGCCCAACCAGGGGGCGGCTCTAATGAAAAACTGTTTTTT	CSAQPGGGSNEKLFF
many	TRBD2	TRBV12-3/TRBV12-4	TRBJ2-2	TGTGCCAGCATCCCCGAAGCGGGAGGTTCCGGGGAGCTGTTTTTT	CASIPEAGGSGELFF
many	NA	TRBV24-1	TRBJ2-1	TGTGCCACCAGTGATTTAAGTCTTGACAATGAGCAGTTCTTC	CATSDLSLDNEQFF
many	NA	TRBV30	TRBJ1-6	TGTGCCTGGAGTGTAAGAACAGGGCAAAATTCACCCCTCCACTTT	CAWSVRTGQNSPLHF
many	NA	TRBV28	TRBJ2-3	TGTGCCATCACTCGAAGCGAGGGCCCGACAGATACGCAGTATTTT	CAITRSEGPTDTQYF
many	NA	TRBV28	TRBJ2-5	TGTGCCAGCAAACGACTGGGGCGAGAGACCCAGTACTTC	CASKRLGRETQYF
many	NA	TRBV7-2	TRBJ2-1	TGTGCCAGCAGCTTCGGACTTTACAATGAGCAGTTCTTC	CASSFGLYNEQFF
many	NA	TRBV20-1	TRBJ2-5	TGCAGTGCTAGAGTTCTGTACCAAGAGACCCAGTACTTC	CSARVLYQETQYF
many	NA	TRBV20-1	TRBJ1-5	TGCAGTGCTAGAGGGTCTTTGGATCAGCCCCAGCATTTT	CSARGSLDQPQHF
NA	TRBD1	TRBV28	TRBJ1-4	TGTGCCAGCAGTTCAGGTGACAGGGGAGGTGAAAAACTGTTTTTT	CASSSGDRGGEKLFF
few	TRBD1	TRBV12-3/TRBV12-4	TRBJ1-3	TGTGCCAGCAGTCGAACAGGGGGCTCTGGAAACACCATATATTTT	CASSRTGGSGNTIYF
many	NA	TRBV14	TRBJ2-3	TGTGCCAGCAGCCAAGTGCTTGGAGGGACACACACAGATACGCAGTATTTT	CASSQVLGGTHTDTQYF
many	NA	TRBV7-9	TRBJ1-1	TGTGCCAGCAGCCCAACAGACAGGCCGAACACTGAAGCTTTCTTT	CASSPTDRPNTEAFF
many	NA	TRBV6-6	TRBJ1-1	TGTGCCAGCCGGGACACCCAGGGAACTGAAGCTTTCTTT	CASRDTQGTEAFF
NA	NA	TRBV28	TRBJ1-1	TGTGCCAGCAGTTTCTGGGCGGCGGGTACTGAAGCTTTCTTT	CASSFWAAGTEAFF
few	NA	TRBV30	TRBJ2-7	TGTGCCTGGATGGGACACCCGACCTACGAGCAGTACTTC	CAWMGHPTYEQYF
few	NA	TRBV24-1	TRBJ2-3	TGTGCCACCAGTGGGGACGCCGATACGCAGTATTTT	CATSGDADTQYF
many	NA	TRBV4-3	TRBJ1-2	TGCGCCAGCAGCCAAGAGCTAGGGAGTAACTATGGCTACACCTTC	CASSQELGSNYGYTF
many	NA	TRBV7-9	TRBJ2-7	TGTGCCAGCAGCTTGGCAGGGAACCCCTACGAGCAGTACTTC	CASSLAGNPYEQYF
NA	NA	TRBV4-2	TRBJ1-1	TGTGCCAGCAGCCAAGATTGGGCAGGGCGGTATGGTGAAGCTTTCTTT	CASSQDWAGRYGEAFF
NA	NA	TRBV29-1	TRBJ1-1	TGCAGCGTCCCACTCGGAAACACTGAAGTTTTCTTT	CSVPLGNTEVFF
many	TRBD1	TRBV28	TRBJ2-7	TGTGCCAGCAGCCGGGACAGGGGGCTGGTCTACGAGCAGTACTTC	CASSRDRGLVYEQYF
few	NA	TRBV25-1	TRBJ1-5	TGTGCCAGCAGTGAGGGTGGTTATCAGCCCCAGCATTTT	CASSEGGYQPQHF
NA	NA	TRBV6-2/TRBV6-3	TRBJ1-2	TGTGCCAGCAGTAACGACTACAGGAGTTTCTATGGCTACACCTTC	CASSNDYRSFYGYTF
few	NA	TRBV14	TRBJ2-3	TGTGCCAGCAGCCAAGAAATGCGGGGTAGTCTAGATACGCAGTATTTT	CASSQEMRGSLDTQYF
many	NA	TRBV9	TRBJ2-7	TGTGCCAGCAGCGTAGGGGCCGCTACCTACGAGCAGTACTTC	CASSVGAATYEQYF
many	NA	TRBV5-1	TRBJ1-1	TGCGCCAGCAGCTTGGGGCGGCTGGTAGCTGAAGCTTTCTTT	CASSLGRLVAEAFF